This T cell receptor beta chain originates from a study of cytomegalovirus exposure and HLA in healthy donors. CDR3 length: 15 residues. V was clipped by 3 bases and J by 8 bases, with 20 bases between them. Germline lookup yields CDR1 SGDLS and CDR2 YYNGEE. From the 120-subject validation cohort, which was separate from the roughly 680-subject first cohort, the donors were drawn. Study-level results: 150 or so TCR beta chains were listed as cytomegalovirus-associated. Clusters of TCRs from the first cohort tended to co-occur in the 95 to 150 validation repertoires (as a later analysis found). Rare TCR sequences predominated, though certain public TCRs were found in many donors.

Assay: immunoSEQ multiplex PCR; the TCRdb copy retains only in-frame clones and omits some. The sample shows about 130,000 clones, over 90% of them seen only once. Concerning this clone: Its matching antigen is unknown.

Source material: PBMCs. The TCR comes from a woman aged 18-29 years in good health and CMV-seronegative. This chain joins TRBV9 and TRBJ1-2, with D possibly TRBD1 on 5 matching bases. CDR3 bases: TGTGCCAGCAGCGAGGGAGGCCAGGGTCGGGGCGGCTACACCTTC. It translates to CASSEGGQGRGGYTF. The entire variable domain, with the rest obtained from reference TRBV9 and TRBJ1-2, is as follows: DSGVTQTPKHLITATGQRVTLRCSPRSGDLSVYWYQQSLDQGLQFLIQYYNGEERAKGNILERFSAQQFPDLHSELNLSSLELGDSALYFCASSEGGQGRGGYTFGSGTRLTVV.